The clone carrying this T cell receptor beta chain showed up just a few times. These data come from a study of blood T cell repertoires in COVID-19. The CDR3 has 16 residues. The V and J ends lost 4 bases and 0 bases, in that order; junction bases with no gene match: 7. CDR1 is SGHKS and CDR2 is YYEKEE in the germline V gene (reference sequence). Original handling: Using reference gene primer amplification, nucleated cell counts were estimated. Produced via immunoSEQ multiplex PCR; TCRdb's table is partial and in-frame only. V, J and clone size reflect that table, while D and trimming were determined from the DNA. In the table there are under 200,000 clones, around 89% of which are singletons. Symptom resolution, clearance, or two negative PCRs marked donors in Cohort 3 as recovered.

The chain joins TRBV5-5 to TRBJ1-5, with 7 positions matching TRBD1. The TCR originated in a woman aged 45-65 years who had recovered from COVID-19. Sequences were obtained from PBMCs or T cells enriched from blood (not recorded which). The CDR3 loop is CASSTGQAYSNQPQHF. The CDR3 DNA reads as TGTGCCAGCAGCACCGGACAGGCATATAGCAATCAGCCCCAGCATTTT.